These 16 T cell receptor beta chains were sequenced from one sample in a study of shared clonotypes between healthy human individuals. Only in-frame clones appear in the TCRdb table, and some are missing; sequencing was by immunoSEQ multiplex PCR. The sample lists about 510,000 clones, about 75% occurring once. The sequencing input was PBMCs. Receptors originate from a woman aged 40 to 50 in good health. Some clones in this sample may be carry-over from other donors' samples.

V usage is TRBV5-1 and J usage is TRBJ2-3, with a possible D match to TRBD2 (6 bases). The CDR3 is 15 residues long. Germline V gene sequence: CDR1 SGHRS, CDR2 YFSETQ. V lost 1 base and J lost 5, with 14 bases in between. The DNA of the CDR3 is TGCGCCAGCAGCTTGAATGTTGCCGGGGGAGATACGCAGTATTTT. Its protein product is CASSLNVAGGDTQYF.

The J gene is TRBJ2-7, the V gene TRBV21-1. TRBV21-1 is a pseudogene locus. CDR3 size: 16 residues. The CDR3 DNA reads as TGTGCCAGCCTTACCGCGGACGTGGACCCTCTGCGCGAGCAGTACTTC. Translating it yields CASLTADVDPLREQYF.

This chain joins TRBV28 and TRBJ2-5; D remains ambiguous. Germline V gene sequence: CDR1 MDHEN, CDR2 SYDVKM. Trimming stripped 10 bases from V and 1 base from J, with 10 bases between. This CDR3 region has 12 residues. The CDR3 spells CATDGRQETQYF. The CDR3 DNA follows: TGTGCCACCGATGGGCGCCAAGAGACCCAGTACTTC.

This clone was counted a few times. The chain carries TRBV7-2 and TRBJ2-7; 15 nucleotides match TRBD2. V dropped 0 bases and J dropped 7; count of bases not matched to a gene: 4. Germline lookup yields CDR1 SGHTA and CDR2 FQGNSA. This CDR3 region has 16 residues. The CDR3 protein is CASSLASGLAGGEQYF. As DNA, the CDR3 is TGTGCCAGCAGCTTAGCCTCGGGACTAGCGGGAGGAGAGCAGTACTTC.

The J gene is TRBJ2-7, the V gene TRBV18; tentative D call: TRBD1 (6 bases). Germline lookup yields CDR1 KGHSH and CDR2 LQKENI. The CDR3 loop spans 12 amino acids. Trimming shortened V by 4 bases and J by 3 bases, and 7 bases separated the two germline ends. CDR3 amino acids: CASSQQGYEQYF. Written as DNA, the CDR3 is TGTGCCAGCTCACAACAGGGCTACGAGCAGTACTTC.

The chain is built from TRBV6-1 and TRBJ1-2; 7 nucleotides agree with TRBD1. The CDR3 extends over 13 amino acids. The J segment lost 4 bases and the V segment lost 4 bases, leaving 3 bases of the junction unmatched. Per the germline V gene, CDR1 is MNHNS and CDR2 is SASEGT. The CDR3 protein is CASSARGVYGYTF. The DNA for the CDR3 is TGTGCCAGCAGTGCCAGGGGGGTCTATGGCTACACCTTC.

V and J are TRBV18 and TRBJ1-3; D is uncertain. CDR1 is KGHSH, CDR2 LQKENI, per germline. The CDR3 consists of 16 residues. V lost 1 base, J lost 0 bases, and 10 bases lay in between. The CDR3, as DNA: TGTGCCAGCTCACCACGGGAGACGCTCTCTGGAAACACCATATATTTT. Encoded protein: CASSPRETLSGNTIYF.

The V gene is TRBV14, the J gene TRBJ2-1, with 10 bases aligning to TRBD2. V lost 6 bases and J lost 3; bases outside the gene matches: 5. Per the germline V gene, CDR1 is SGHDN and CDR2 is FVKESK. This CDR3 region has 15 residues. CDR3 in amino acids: CASSPLAGVYNEQFF. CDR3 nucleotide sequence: TGTGCCAGCAGTCCCCTAGCGGGGGTCTACAATGAGCAGTTCTTC.

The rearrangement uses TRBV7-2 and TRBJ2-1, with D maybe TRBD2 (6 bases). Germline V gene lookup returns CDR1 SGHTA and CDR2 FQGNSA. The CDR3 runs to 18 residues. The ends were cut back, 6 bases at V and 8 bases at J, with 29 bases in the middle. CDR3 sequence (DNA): TGTGCCAGCAGTAGACCTAAATACCCGGGACTTAGGGTCTATGAGCAGTTCTTC. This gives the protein CASSRPKYPGLRVYEQFF.

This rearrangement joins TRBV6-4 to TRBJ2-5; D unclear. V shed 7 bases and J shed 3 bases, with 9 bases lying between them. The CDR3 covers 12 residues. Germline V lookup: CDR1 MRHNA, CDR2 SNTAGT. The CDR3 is CASTAVKETQYF. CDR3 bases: TGTGCCAGCACGGCGGTAAAAGAGACCCAGTACTTC.

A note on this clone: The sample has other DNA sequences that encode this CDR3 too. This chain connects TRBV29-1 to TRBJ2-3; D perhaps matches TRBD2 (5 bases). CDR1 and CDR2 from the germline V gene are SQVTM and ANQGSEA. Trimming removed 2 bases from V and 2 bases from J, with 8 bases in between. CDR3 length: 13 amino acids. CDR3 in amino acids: CSVERTHTDTQYF. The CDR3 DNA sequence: TGCAGCGTTGAACGGACTCACACAGATACGCAGTATTTT.

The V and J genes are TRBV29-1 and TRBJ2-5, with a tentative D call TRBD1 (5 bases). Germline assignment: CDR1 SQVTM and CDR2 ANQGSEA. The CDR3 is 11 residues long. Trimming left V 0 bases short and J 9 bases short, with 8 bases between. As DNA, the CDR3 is TGCAGCGTTGAAGACCCCAGGGCCCAGTACTTC. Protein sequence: CSVEDPRAQYF.

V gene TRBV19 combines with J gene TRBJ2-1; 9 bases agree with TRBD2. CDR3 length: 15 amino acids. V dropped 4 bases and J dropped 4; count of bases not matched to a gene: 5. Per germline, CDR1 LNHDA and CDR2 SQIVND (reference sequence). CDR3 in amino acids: CASSRDSGRYNEQFF. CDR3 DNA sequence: TGTGCCAGTAGTAGGGATAGCGGGAGATACAATGAGCAGTTCTTC.

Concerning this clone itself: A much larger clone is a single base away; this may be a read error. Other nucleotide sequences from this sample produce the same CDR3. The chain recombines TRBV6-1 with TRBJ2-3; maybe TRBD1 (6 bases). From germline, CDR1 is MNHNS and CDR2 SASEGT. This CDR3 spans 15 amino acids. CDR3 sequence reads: CASSDNGQHTDTQYF. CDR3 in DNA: TGTGCTAGCAGTGATAATGGACAGCACACAGATACGCAGTATTTT.

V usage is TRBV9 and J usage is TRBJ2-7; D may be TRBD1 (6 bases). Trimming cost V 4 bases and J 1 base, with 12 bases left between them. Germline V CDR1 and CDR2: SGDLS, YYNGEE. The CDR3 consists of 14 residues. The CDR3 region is CASSQTGQSYEQYF. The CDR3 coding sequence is TGTGCCAGCAGCCAGACAGGACAGTCCTACGAGCAGTACTTC.

The CDR3 region has the DNA TGTGCCTGGAGTGTCGGCCAGGGGGATCACTATGGCTACACCTTC. Its translation is CAWSVGQGDHYGYTF. The gene calls are TRBV30 and TRBJ1-2; TRBD1 agrees at 7 bases. The V gene's germline CDR1 is GTSNPN and CDR2 SVGIG (reference sequence). The V and J ends lost 0 bases and 3 bases, in that order; junction bases with no gene match: 7. This CDR3 region has 15 residues.